These 22 T cell receptor beta chains were sequenced from one sample in a study of cytomegalovirus exposure and HLA in healthy donors. The PCR ran on 60 Vbeta and 13 Jbeta primers. TCRdb keeps only in-frame clones here, not all; method: immunoSEQ multiplex PCR. Of approximately 75,000 clones in the sample, 80% to 90% were seen once. Sequenced sample: PBMCs. These receptor sequences come from a man in his sixties or seventies in good health and CMV-seropositive.

In this sample, this clone turned up once. The V gene is TRBV9, the J gene TRBJ1-5; perhaps TRBD1 as D (6 bases). Germline values: CDR1 SGDLS, CDR2 YYNGEE. Trimming took off 1 base at V and 4 bases at J, with 12 bases between the two ends. This CDR3 is built from 15 residues. For the CDR3, the DNA is TGTGCCAGCAGCGTACAAACAGGGTGGAATCAGCCCCAGCATTTT. Its protein is CASSVQTGWNQPQHF.

This clone showed up just a few times. This chain joins TRBV5-1 and TRBJ2-5; D is undetermined. V dropped 3 bases and J dropped 5 bases, with 11 bases sitting between them. The germline V gene has CDR1 SGHRS and CDR2 YFSETQ. The CDR3 is 13 residues long. CDR3 in amino acids: CASSSGYGETQYF. The DNA of the CDR3 is TGCGCCAGCAGCTCCGGGTACGGGGAGACCCAGTACTTC. Full variable domain (remainder filled in from reference TRBV5-1 and TRBJ2-5): KAGVTQTPRYLIKTRGQQVTLSCSPISGHRSVSWYQQTPGQGLQFLFEYFSETQRNKGNFPGRFSGRQFSNSRSEMNVSTLELGDSALYLCASSSGYGETQYFGPGTRLLVL.

The chain employs TRBV10-3 and TRBJ1-1, with D perhaps TRBD1 (5 bases). The CDR3 contains 14 residues. Looked up from germline, CDR1 is ENHRY and CDR2 is SYGVKD. The V gene lost 11 bases and the J gene lost 0 bases, with 16 bases spanning the gap. The chain's CDR3 is CAANEAGLNTEAFF. The DNA for the CDR3 is TGTGCCGCAAATGAGGCGGGGCTGAACACTGAAGCTTTCTTT.

The chain couples TRBV5-1 to TRBJ2-7; TRBD2 agrees at 7 bases. Per the germline V gene, CDR1 is SGHRS and CDR2 is YFSETQ. CDR3 length: 13 amino acids. V lost 5 bases to trimming and J lost 4 bases; unmatched junction nucleotides: 6. Here the CDR3 DNA reads TGCGCCAGCAGTAAGAGGGAGGGATACGAGCAGTACTTC. Encoded protein: CASSKREGYEQYF.

On this clone itself: The sample holds other DNA sequences that translate to the same CDR3. The V gene is TRBV9, the J gene TRBJ1-1; D uncertain. The length of the CDR3 is 14 residues. Germline lookup yields CDR1 SGDLS and CDR2 YYNGEE. V lost 2 bases, J lost 1 base, and 9 bases lay in between. This CDR3 is CASSVGGRNTEAFF. The CDR3, as DNA: TGTGCCAGCAGCGTCGGAGGACGGAACACTGAAGCTTTCTTT.

The CDR3 DNA reads TGCGCCAGCAGTCTACTTAGCGGGAGCTCCTACAATGAGCAGTTCTTC. It encodes CASSLLSGSSYNEQFF. The chain uses TRBV4-1 and TRBJ2-1; 9 bases map to TRBD2. This CDR3 spans 16 amino acids. The V segment lost 6 bases and the J segment 0 bases; nucleotides outside the gene matches: 6. Germline values: CDR1 MGHRA, CDR2 YSYEKL.

The chain combines TRBV29-1 with TRBJ2-7; the match to TRBD2 covers 13 bases. The CDR3 runs to 14 residues. The V segment lost 7 bases and the J segment 3 bases; nucleotides outside the gene matches: 6. Germline CDR1 SQVTM, CDR2 ANQGSEA. CDR3: CSARTSGRGYEQYF. CDR3 nucleotide sequence: TGCAGCGCCCGGACTAGCGGGAGAGGCTACGAGCAGTACTTC.

The sample holds a few counts of this clone. The chain couples TRBV28 to TRBJ2-7; TRBD1 might be the D (5 bases). The CDR3 covers 14 residues. In germline, CDR1 is MDHEN, CDR2 SYDVKM. V gave up 7 bases and J gave up 0 bases, with 13 bases separating them. The CDR3 sequence: CASTLGQNSYEQYF. The DNA of the CDR3 is TGTGCCAGCACTTTGGGGCAGAACTCCTACGAGCAGTACTTC.

The J gene is TRBJ2-1, the V gene TRBV5-8; the D gene is possibly TRBD1 (6 bases). Germline V gene sequence: CDR1 SGHTS, CDR2 YDEGEE. The germline V and J ends were trimmed by 4 bases and 1 base, with 9 bases remaining between them. This CDR3 comprises 14 residues. The CDR3 loop reads CASSGRGSYNEQFF. The CDR3 DNA reads TGTGCCAGCAGCGGAAGGGGGTCCTACAATGAGCAGTTCTTC.

This clone was observed once. The chain employs TRBV7-2 and TRBJ1-3; D not resolved. Germline CDR1 reads SGHTA; CDR2 reads FQGNSA. This CDR3 spans 15 amino acids. V lost 4 bases to trimming and J lost 3 bases, with 13 bases between them. CDR3 in DNA: TGTGCCAGCAGCTCGTACGTCGAGGTTGGAAACACCATATATTTT. Translated: CASSSYVEVGNTIYF.

The chain's CDR3 is CASSEFAGAPDTQYF. CDR3 nucleotides: TGTGCCAGCAGTGAATTCGCGGGAGCACCAGATACGCAGTATTTT. The chain has TRBV25-1 and TRBJ2-3; 7 nucleotides agree with TRBD2. V trimming: 1 base; J trimming: 4 bases; junction bases outside the gene matches: 5. Germline CDR1 and CDR2: MGHDK and SYGVNS. This CDR3 is built from 15 residues.

The CDR3 DNA reads TGTGCCAGCAGCCCGCCGGGGCGGGAGGGTTCAGATACGCAGTATTTT. It codes for CASSPPGREGSDTQYF. This sequence joins TRBV13 and TRBJ2-3; 9 bases match TRBD2. The length of the CDR3 is 16 residues. V was pared by 5 bases and J by 4 bases, with 10 bases of the junction left unmatched. In germline, CDR1 is PRHDT, CDR2 FYEKMQ (reference sequence).

The chain combines TRBV28 with TRBJ2-7, with 8 bases fitting TRBD1. The CDR3 is 14 amino acids. V dropped 2 bases and J dropped 1; count of bases not matched to a gene: 1. Per germline, CDR1 MDHEN and CDR2 SYDVKM. The CDR3 protein is CASSLGTGSYEQYF. The CDR3 DNA sequence: TGTGCCAGCAGTTTAGGGACAGGTTCCTACGAGCAGTACTTC.

The gene calls are TRBV5-4 and TRBJ1-2; D is possibly TRBD1 (6 bases). The CDR3 contains 14 residues. Germline lookup yields CDR1 SGHNT and CDR2 YYREEE (reference sequence). The V end lost 4 bases, the J end lost 4 bases, and 14 bases lay between the germline ends. The CDR3 region is CASSRGGVFYGYTF. The CDR3 nucleotides read TGTGCCAGCAGCCGCGGGGGCGTGTTCTATGGCTACACCTTC.

The chain uses TRBV6-6 and TRBJ2-1; D is perhaps TRBD2 (5 bases). V was clipped by 7 bases and J by 0 bases, with 10 bases between them. Germline assignment: CDR1 MNHNY and CDR2 SVGAGI (reference sequence). The CDR3 has 14 amino acids. The CDR3 sequence is CASTIGSSYNEQFF. The CDR3 region has the DNA TGTGCCAGCACCATAGGGAGCTCCTACAATGAGCAGTTCTTC.

The sample holds one count of this clone. V is TRBV2 and J is TRBJ2-1; D call uncertain. The germline V gene encodes CDR1 SNHLY and CDR2 FYNNEI. Between the trimmed V and J ends, which lost 3 bases and 8 bases, there was a span of 5 bases. This CDR3 is 11 amino acids long. The CDR3 sequence is CASSDPDEQFF. In DNA form, the CDR3 reads TGTGCCAGCAGTGATCCAGATGAGCAGTTCTTC.

This chain joins TRBV11-3 and TRBJ2-3; D might be TRBD2 (5 bases). Trimming took 1 base from V and 0 from J, leaving 11 bases between them. The CDR3 runs to 16 residues. Germline V gene lookup returns CDR1 SGHNT and CDR2 YENEEA. CDR3 sequence reads: CASSLGPSPSTDTQYF. For the CDR3, the DNA is TGTGCCAGCAGCTTAGGTCCTAGCCCTAGCACAGATACGCAGTATTTT.

This chain uses TRBV4-2 with TRBJ1-5; D not certain. The V gene lost 0 bases and the J gene lost 5 bases, with 5 bases spanning the gap. The germline V gene has CDR1 LGHNA and CDR2 YNFKEQ. This CDR3 contains 13 residues. The CDR3 loop is CASSQDPDQPQHF. In DNA, the CDR3 is TGTGCCAGCAGCCAAGACCCTGATCAGCCCCAGCATTTT.

This clone was seen only once. The chain has TRBV7-9 and TRBJ2-5, with D maybe TRBD2 (7 bases). V gave up 3 bases and J gave up 4 bases, with 15 bases separating them. The CDR3 has 15 amino acids. CDR1 and CDR2 (germline): SEHNR, FQNEAQ (reference sequence). CDR3 sequence (DNA): TGTGCCAGCAGCTTGACCGGGGGGCCGGGAGAGACCCAGTACTTC. Translated, it gives CASSLTGGPGETQYF.

The chain carries TRBV5-1 and TRBJ2-7; 7 positions agree with TRBD1. Losses at the gene ends were 4 bases for V and 3 bases for J; bases not matched to a gene: 1. This CDR3 comprises 12 residues. Germline V gives CDR1 SGHRS, CDR2 YFSETQ. The CDR3 sequence: CASSRTGYEQYF. Written as DNA, the CDR3 is TGCGCCAGCAGCCGGACAGGCTACGAGCAGTACTTC.

The chain links TRBV9 to TRBJ2-7, with D possibly TRBD2 on 6 matching bases. Trimming removed 0 bases from V and 4 bases from J, with 14 bases in between. The CDR3 contains 15 residues. Germline CDR1 SGDLS, CDR2 YYNGEE. The CDR3: CASSVGPSGEYEQYF. CDR3 in DNA: TGTGCCAGCAGCGTAGGTCCCTCGGGAGAGTACGAGCAGTACTTC.

The gene calls are TRBV7-2 and TRBJ1-2; D not certain. Deletions cut 2 bases from V and 1 base from J, with 5 bases between. The germline gives CDR1 SGHTA, CDR2 FQGNSA. The CDR3 runs to 13 residues. The CDR3 reads CASSLSHNYGYTF. The CDR3 DNA sequence: TGTGCCAGCAGCTTAAGCCATAACTATGGCTACACCTTC. The full variable domain, rest sourced from reference TRBV7-2 and TRBJ1-2, is GAGVSQSPSNKVTEKGKDVELRCDPISGHTALYWYRQSLGQGLEFLIYFQGNSAPDKSGLPSDRFSAERTGGSVSTLTIQRTQQEDSAVYLCASSLSHNYGYTFGSGTRLTVV.